These T cell receptor beta chains were read from a single sample in a study of neurological immune-mediated disorders. TCRdb passed the 5' RACE reads through MiXCR, listing each CDR3 protein once. The data show roughly 70,000 distinct CDR3 sequences, 5.2% seen once. Source material: PBMCs. Source of these receptors: a woman in her twenties or thirties with multiple sclerosis. CDR3s include the opening cysteine and the closing phenylalanine or tryptophan.

V gene: TRBV7-2
J gene: TRBJ2-3
CDR3 protein: CASSLEQESTDTQYF

V gene: TRBV20-1
J gene: TRBJ1-2
CDR3 protein: CSVETARNYGYTF

V gene: TRBV29-1
J gene: TRBJ1-1
CDR3 protein: CSVCGTPADTEAFF

V gene: TRBV28
J gene: TRBJ2-1
CDR3 protein: CASSLGQGPYNEQFF

V gene: TRBV5-1
J gene: TRBJ2-1
CDR3 protein: CASSLAGVRTGSYNEQFF

V gene: TRBV20-1
J gene: TRBJ2-1
CDR3 protein: CSARDPGEQFF

V gene: TRBV20-1
J gene: TRBJ2-7
CDR3 protein: CSANPGQAMDSYEQYF

V gene: TRBV5-6
J gene: TRBJ1-6
CDR3 protein: CASSSSARGSPLNF

V gene: TRBV28
J gene: TRBJ2-5
CDR3 protein: CASSPLGTGQETQYF

V gene: TRBV20-1
J gene: TRBJ1-6
CDR3 protein: CSASRQGDNSPLHF

V gene: TRBV29-1
J gene: TRBJ2-5
CDR3 protein: CSVPVRGPSWGETQYF

V gene: TRBV12-3/TRBV12-4
J gene: TRBJ1-2
CDR3 protein: CATKVGGRDTF

V gene: TRBV20-1
J gene: TRBJ1-1
CDR3 protein: CSAGNLGTLNTEAFF

V gene: TRBV5-1
J gene: TRBJ2-1
CDR3 protein: CASSLMGVYNEQFF

V gene: TRBV10-3
J gene: TRBJ2-5
CDR3 protein: CASQGASGPETQYF

V gene: TRBV11-2
J gene: TRBJ2-3
CDR3 protein: CASRVGRGLIVSDTQYF

V gene: TRBV28
J gene: TRBJ1-1
CDR3 protein: CASSPHGNTEAFF

V gene: TRBV20-1
J gene: TRBJ2-3
CDR3 protein: CSAPLGGGGTDTQYF

V gene: TRBV12-3/TRBV12-4
J gene: TRBJ2-1
CDR3 protein: CASSLASGSHEQFF

V gene: TRBV5-1
J gene: TRBJ2-4
CDR3 protein: CASSPGGEGDIQYF

V gene: TRBV27
J gene: TRBJ2-1
CDR3 protein: CASSLFLGADEQFF

V gene: TRBV20-1
J gene: TRBJ2-1
CDR3 protein: CSASSPTSYNEQFF

V gene: TRBV20-1
J gene: TRBJ2-5
CDR3 protein: CSAINPSFSRGATQETQYF

V gene: TRBV20-1
J gene: TRBJ2-1
CDR3 protein: CSVLESWDQFF

V gene: TRBV20-1
J gene: TRBJ1-2
CDR3 protein: CSVGPDYGYTF

V gene: TRBV12-3/TRBV12-4
J gene: TRBJ1-2
CDR3 protein: CASSQSEGGGYTF

V gene: TRBV20-1
J gene: TRBJ2-2
CDR3 protein: CSATGLAGYRNTGELFF

V gene: TRBV4-2
J gene: TRBJ1-2
CDR3 protein: CASSQAIGYGYTF

V gene: TRBV10-3
J gene: TRBJ2-3
CDR3 protein: CAIKGTSADTQYF

V gene: TRBV5-1
J gene: TRBJ2-5
CDR3 protein: CASSPGTLTQETQYF

V gene: TRBV7-8
J gene: TRBJ2-3
CDR3 protein: CASSRTSDTQYF

V gene: TRBV20-1
J gene: TRBJ1-5
CDR3 protein: CSARGTGSGRNQPQHF

V gene: TRBV20-1
J gene: TRBJ2-1
CDR3 protein: CSAYSRGGGSYNEQFF

V gene: TRBV28
J gene: TRBJ2-7
CDR3 protein: CASSTPSGQKPYEQYF

V gene: TRBV5-4
J gene: TRBJ1-1
CDR3 protein: CASGPGGDFTEAFF

V gene: TRBV20-1
J gene: TRBJ1-1
CDR3 protein: CSAPTGGNTEAFF

V gene: TRBV7-3
J gene: TRBJ2-1
CDR3 protein: CASSLSGGGAHNEQFF

V gene: TRBV7-2
J gene: TRBJ2-1
CDR3 protein: CASSYASGNSYNEQFF

V gene: TRBV5-1
J gene: TRBJ1-1
CDR3 protein: CASSLGEAGGTEAFF

V gene: TRBV5-1
J gene: TRBJ1-2
CDR3 protein: CASSPLYSKYGYTF

V gene: TRBV7-9
J gene: TRBJ2-3
CDR3 protein: CASSLGPGSTDTQYF

V gene: TRBV12-3/TRBV12-4
J gene: TRBJ2-3
CDR3 protein: CASSAGATADTQYF

V gene: TRBV7-2
J gene: TRBJ2-7
CDR3 protein: CASSLGFGGLNSYEQYF

V gene: TRBV12-3/TRBV12-4
J gene: TRBJ1-2
CDR3 protein: CASRPGTGLGYTF

V gene: TRBV6-2/TRBV6-3
J gene: TRBJ2-2
CDR3 protein: CASRLGLANTGELFF

V gene: TRBV5-6
J gene: TRBJ1-2
CDR3 protein: CASSLGMGDGYTF

V gene: TRBV10-3
J gene: TRBJ2-7
CDR3 protein: CAISGDSYEQYF

V gene: TRBV29-1
J gene: TRBJ2-1
CDR3 protein: CSVDVVGYNEQFF

V gene: TRBV20-1
J gene: TRBJ2-1
CDR3 protein: CSARDVSGGYNEQFF

V gene: TRBV20-1
J gene: TRBJ1-5
CDR3 protein: CSATNWDRGSNQPQNF

V gene: TRBV6-6
J gene: TRBJ2-5
CDR3 protein: CASYKRGGLQETQYF